These 30 T cell receptor beta chains were sequenced from one sample in a study of T-cell reconstitution after alpha-beta-depleted transplantation in children. Preparation of the TCRbeta library was carried out with unique molecular identifiers. One entry per CDR3 protein results from TCRdb running MiXCR on the PCR reads. The sample has 400,000 to 500,000 distinct CDR3 sequences, approximately 10% seen once; the top ten hold 4.5% to 7%. The sequences come from PBMCs from the stem cell graft donor, collected from the stem cell graft. These receptor sequences come from a human donor who donated a stem cell graft to a child with acute myeloid leukemia.

This clonotype appeared a few times. The V call is TRBV20-1, the J call TRBJ2-3; D gene uncertain. Trimming took 3 bases from V and 4 from J, leaving 20 bases between them. CDR1 is DFQATT, CDR2 SNEGSKA, per germline (reference sequence). The CDR3 sequence is 16 residues long. CDR3 nucleotides: TGCAGTGCTAGGTCGATAGAGACCGAGTCGGCAGATACGCAGTATTTT. It codes for CSARSIETESADTQYF.

This CDR3 reads CASSLGTGYNEQFF. The CDR3 bases are TGTGCCAGCAGCTTAGGGACAGGGTACAATGAGCAGTTCTTC. J is TRBJ2-1 and V is TRBV7-2, with 8 bases lining up with TRBD1. In germline, CDR1 is SGHTA, CDR2 FQGNSA. V shed 1 base, J shed 4 bases, and the junction held 0 bases outside the gene matches. CDR3 length equals 14 residues.

This clonotype turned up a few times. J is TRBJ2-7 and V is TRBV27; 7 bases map to TRBD1. V trimming: 7 bases; J trimming: 0 bases; junction bases outside the gene matches: 9. This CDR3 has 15 amino acids. Per germline, CDR1 MNHEY and CDR2 SMNVEV (reference sequence). CDR3 in DNA: TGTGCCAGCAAGAGACAGGGCCTTTTCTCCTACGAGCAGTACGTC. Translating gives CASKRQGLFSYEQYV.

In this sample, this clonotype turned up once. The V and J genes are TRBV12-3 or TRBV12-4 and TRBJ2-2; 8 nucleotides line up with TRBD1. The CDR3 sequence is 16 residues long. V dropped 7 bases and J dropped 5; count of bases not matched to a gene: 12. The CDR3: CASKPSTGVRTGELFF. DNA of the CDR3: TGTGCCAGCAAGCCCTCGACAGGGGTGAGGACCGGGGAGCTGTTTTTT.

The chain recombines TRBV7-2 with TRBJ2-7; TRBD2 might be the D (6 bases). Germline assignment: CDR1 SGHTA and CDR2 FQGNSA. CDR3 length equals 17 residues. V shed 5 bases and J shed 3 bases, with 23 bases lying between them. The DNA for the CDR3 is TGTGCCAGCAGCCCCCGCGGGATGGCCGTCAGGCTCTACGAGCAGTACTTC. This sequence encodes CASSPRGMAVRLYEQYF.

This clonotype was found many times. This chain joins TRBV20-1 and TRBJ2-7, with D perhaps matching TRBD1 (6 bases). The germline CDR1 and CDR2 sequences are DFQATT and SNEGSKA (reference sequence). Trimming stripped 4 bases from V and 5 bases from J, with 18 bases between. The CDR3 covers 14 residues. CDR3 region: CSATQFAGADEQYF. In nucleotides, the CDR3 is TGCAGTGCTACTCAATTCGCAGGGGCGGACGAGCAGTACTTC.

The chain has TRBV28 and TRBJ1-1; D perhaps matches TRBD1 (6 bases). Germline assignment: CDR1 MDHEN and CDR2 SYDVKM. The V gene lost 7 bases and the J gene lost 10 bases, with 19 bases spanning the gap. This CDR3 is 13 amino acids long. CDR3 region: CASTDTGRYGAFF. The CDR3 DNA reads TGTGCCAGCACTGACACAGGGAGATACGGAGCTTTCTTT.

The chain couples TRBV29-1 to TRBJ2-1, with 11 bases identical to TRBD2. The junction had 14 bases not matched to a gene; V was cut back by 1 base and J by 9 bases. CDR1 and CDR2 from the germline V gene are SQVTM and ANQGSEA. CDR3 length equals 17 residues. This chain's CDR3 is CSVEGFSGGALGGEQFF. In DNA, the CDR3 is TGCAGCGTTGAAGGGTTTAGCGGGGGGGCCTTGGGGGGTGAGCAGTTCTTC.

This chain connects TRBV20-1 to TRBJ1-5; D may be TRBD1 (6 bases). This CDR3 spans 18 amino acids. V was clipped by 1 base and J by 1 base, with 20 bases between them. The germline V gene has CDR1 DFQATT and CDR2 SNEGSKA (reference sequence). CDR3 bases: TGCAGTGCTAGAGGCGGGTCTGGGGGGGCTTGGAGCAATCAGCCCCAGCATTTT. Translation gives CSARGGSGGAWSNQPQHF.

This sequence joins TRBV5-1 and TRBJ2-4, with TRBD2 matching 12 bases. J gave up 15 bases and V 2 bases, and 12 bases lay outside the gene matches. Germline V gives CDR1 SGHRS, CDR2 YFSETQ. This CDR3 region has 15 residues. The CDR3 DNA sequence: TGCGCCAGCAGCTTTGATGGGACTAGCGGGTTTCCTGGGTACTTC. Protein: CASSFDGTSGFPGYF.

This rearrangement joins TRBV20-1 to TRBJ1-5; tentatively, D is TRBD1 (6 bases). The V gene's germline CDR1 is DFQATT and CDR2 SNEGSKA (reference sequence). Trimming removed 5 bases at V and 5 bases at J, with 16 bases between. The CDR3 contains 14 residues. The DNA for the CDR3 is TGCAGTGCTGGGGTTAGCAGGGGTCATCAGCCCCAGCATTTT. Translated, it gives CSAGVSRGHQPQHF.

This rearrangement joins TRBV24-1 to TRBJ2-1; weak D call: TRBD2 (7 bases). This CDR3 region has 13 residues. V lost 4 bases to trimming and J lost 11 bases, with 14 bases between them. CDR1 is KGHDR, CDR2 SFDVKD, per germline. CDR3 sequence: CATSDRPGGQQFF. The CDR3 DNA follows: TGTGCCACCAGTGACCGGCCCGGGGGGCAGCAGTTCTTC.

This clonotype was detected ten times or more. V is TRBV5-1 and J is TRBJ1-1, with TRBD1 identical over 7 bases. The V segment lost 0 bases and the J segment 4 bases; nucleotides outside the gene matches: 12. This CDR3 spans 17 amino acids. Germline loops: CDR1 SGHRS, CDR2 YFSETQ. The CDR3 sequence is CASSLGASQGPGTEAFF. CDR3 nucleotides: TGCGCCAGCAGCTTGGGGGCGTCACAGGGGCCCGGCACTGAAGCTTTCTTT.

This chain links TRBV20-1 with TRBJ2-5; D may be TRBD2 (6 bases). The V gene's germline CDR1 is DFQATT and CDR2 SNEGSKA (reference sequence). The germline V and J ends were trimmed by 6 bases and 6 bases, with 23 bases remaining between them. The CDR3 sequence is 15 residues long. In DNA form, the CDR3 reads TGCAGTGCCCCGCCGGAGGGTAGCGGCAGAAAGACCCAGTACTTC. Its protein product is CSAPPEGSGRKTQYF.

This clonotype showed up just a few times. The chain combines TRBV30 with TRBJ1-5, with D perhaps TRBD1 (5 bases). Germline values: CDR1 GTSNPN, CDR2 SVGIG (reference sequence). Trimming shortened V by 0 bases and J by 0 bases, and 21 bases separated the two germline ends. The CDR3 runs to 19 residues. In DNA form, the CDR3 reads TGTGCCTGGAGTGTACGGGGGGGTACGAATCTGTATAGCAATCAGCCCCAGCATTTT. The encoded protein is CAWSVRGGTNLYSNQPQHF.

The table lists this clonotype with many counts. The gene calls are TRBV29-1 and TRBJ2-4; D assignment may be TRBD1 or TRBD2 (5 bases each). Trimming removed 7 bases at V and 8 bases at J, with 18 bases between. The V gene's germline CDR1 is SQVTM and CDR2 ANQGSEA. CDR3 length: 13 residues. The CDR3 here is CSATTGALDIQYF. CDR3 nucleotides: TGCAGCGCGACCACCGGGGCTTTAGACATTCAGTACTTC.

V and J are TRBV7-2 and TRBJ2-3, with TRBD2 matching 12 bases. In germline, CDR1 is SGHTA, CDR2 FQGNSA. The CDR3 is made up of 14 amino acids. Trimming cost V 5 bases and J 5 bases; bases outside gene matches: 2. CDR3 in amino acids: CASSPGLAGDTQYF. The CDR3 region has the DNA TGTGCCAGCAGCCCGGGACTAGCGGGAGATACGCAGTATTTT.

This clonotype was counted ten times or more. The CDR3 here is CASRRTGEGTGELFF. The CDR3 nucleotides read TGCGCCAGCAGAAGGACAGGGGAAGGGACCGGGGAGCTGTTTTTT. The chain links TRBV5-1 to TRBJ2-2, with 9 bases aligning to TRBD1. This CDR3 is built from 15 residues. Germline CDR1 SGHRS, CDR2 YFSETQ. V gave up 5 bases and J gave up 5 bases; unmatched junction bases: 7.

This clonotype was seen ten or more times. The gene calls are TRBV5-1 and TRBJ1-1; D possibly corresponds to TRBD1 (6 bases). V was cut by 0 bases and J by 10 bases, with 13 bases left in between. The CDR3 runs 13 residues. CDR1 and CDR2 (germline): SGHRS, YFSETQ. The CDR3: CASSLVQGRGAFF. The CDR3 DNA reads as TGCGCCAGCAGCTTGGTTCAGGGGCGCGGAGCTTTCTTT.

This clonotype was detected only a few times. The chain uses TRBV29-1 and TRBJ2-3, with 8 positions matching TRBD2. Germline assignment: CDR1 SQVTM and CDR2 ANQGSEA. The length of the CDR3 is 14 residues. J was trimmed by 0 bases and V by 6 bases; bases with no gene match: 5. The CDR3 region has the DNA TGCAGCGTCGCCGGGGGGGAGAGCACAGATACGCAGTATTTT. Its protein product is CSVAGGESTDTQYF.

The DNA of the CDR3 is TGCAGTGCTAGACAGGGGCTGGGCAATCAGCCCCAGCATTTT. Encoded protein: CSARQGLGNQPQHF. V gene TRBV20-1 combines with J gene TRBJ1-5; a possible D gene is TRBD1 (6 bases). From germline, CDR1 is DFQATT and CDR2 SNEGSKA (reference sequence). The CDR3 has 14 amino acids. Trimming stripped 2 bases from V and 2 bases from J, with 10 bases between.

The CDR3, as DNA: TGTACCAGCAGCTTATTTATGGAAGATACGCAGTATTTT. Translation gives CTSSLFMEDTQYF. The chain employs TRBV7-2 and TRBJ2-3; no clear D gene. V lost 2 bases to trimming and J lost 5 bases, with 8 bases between them. CDR1 and CDR2 (germline): SGHTA, FQGNSA. The CDR3 extends over 13 amino acids.

The chain combines TRBV24-1 with TRBJ2-2, with 10 bases identical to TRBD2. The V gene's germline CDR1 is KGHDR and CDR2 SFDVKD. This CDR3 is 18 amino acids long. J lost 2 bases, V lost 4 bases, and 9 bases had no gene match. CDR3 amino acids: CATSDTAGGPRNTGELFF. In nucleotides, the CDR3 is TGTGCCACCAGTGACACAGCGGGAGGGCCGAGAAACACCGGGGAGCTGTTTTTT.

This clonotype was counted only a few times. V usage is TRBV6-6 and J usage is TRBJ1-2; the match to TRBD1 covers 7 bases. The junction had 8 bases not matched to a gene; V was cut back by 5 bases and J by 11 bases. The CDR3 length is 12 residues. Germline V gives CDR1 MNHNY, CDR2 SVGAGI (reference sequence). DNA of the CDR3: TGTGCCAGCAGTAAAAACCGGGACAGATACACCTTC. It translates to CASSKNRDRYTF.

Note on this clonotype: A read error may produce the germline difference seen at one junction end. The chain recombines TRBV11-1 with TRBJ2-4; 9 bases are shared with TRBD2. Germline V gene lookup returns CDR1 SGHAT and CDR2 FQDESV (reference sequence). This CDR3 contains 16 residues. The CDR3: CASSPRIAGAENSQYF. The CDR3 DNA reads TGTGCCAGCAGTCCTCGGATAGCGGGAGCTGAAAACAGTCAGTACTTC.

The chain has TRBV6-1 and TRBJ2-5; no definite D call. The V gene lost 0 bases and the J gene lost 4 bases, with 9 bases spanning the gap. CDR3 length: 14 amino acids. Germline CDR1 MNHNS, CDR2 SASEGT. Here the CDR3 reads CASSEARRVETQYF. CDR3 DNA sequence: TGTGCCAGCAGTGAAGCGAGAAGGGTAGAGACCCAGTACTTC.

The CDR3 nucleotides are TGTGCCAGCAGCCAAGATCTGGGCCCTGGGGCCAACGTCCTGACTTTC. Translated: CASSQDLGPGANVLTF. The chain combines TRBV14 with TRBJ2-6; no definite D call. Germline V lookup: CDR1 SGHDN, CDR2 FVKESK. This CDR3 has 16 residues. V dropped 0 bases and J dropped 2 bases, with 8 bases sitting between them.

This chain links TRBV6-5 with TRBJ1-2; TRBD1 agrees at 7 bases. The germline V gene has CDR1 MNHEY and CDR2 SVGAGI. Losses at the gene ends were 0 bases for V and 8 bases for J; bases not matched to a gene: 9. The CDR3 runs to 15 residues. CDR3 sequence reads: CASSYSDRAAGGYTF. CDR3 nucleotides: TGTGCCAGCAGTTACTCTGACAGGGCAGCAGGCGGCTACACCTTC.

Many counts were recorded for this clonotype. The chain uses TRBV29-1 and TRBJ1-2; D not resolved. The CDR3 is made up of 11 amino acids. Trimming shortened V by 1 base and J by 2 bases, and 2 bases separated the two germline ends. Germline V gene sequence: CDR1 SQVTM, CDR2 ANQGSEA. CDR3 region: CSVEGNYGYTF. DNA for the CDR3: TGCAGCGTTGAAGGGAACTATGGCTACACCTTC.

This chain joins TRBV5-8 and TRBJ2-5, with D unclear. V lost 4 bases and J 1 base, leaving 17 bases between the germline ends. CDR1 is SGHTS, CDR2 YDEGEE, per germline. This CDR3 is built from 16 residues. DNA of the CDR3: TGTGCCAGCAGCCCCCGGGTCAGGTTCTTCCAAGAGACCCAGTACTTC. It codes for CASSPRVRFFQETQYF.